Listed below are T cell receptor beta chains from one sample, sequenced in a study of blood T cell repertoires in COVID-19. Clones were sequenced by immunoSEQ multiplex PCR, and TCRdb holds only the in-frame ones, with some missing. The sample holds 77,000 or so clones; roughly four fifths are singletons and the top ten take around 6%. The sample consisted of peripheral blood. The source is a woman aged 60-75 years with acute or convalescent COVID-19. CDR3s leave out the opening cysteine and the closing phenylalanine or tryptophan. Fields, in order: V gene, J gene, D gene, CDR3 protein. The D gene is left open where the match is weak.

V: TRBV19; J: TRBJ2-1; D: -; CDR3: ASSLAVLTLTDNEQF
V: TRBV3-1/TRBV3-2; J: TRBJ2-3; D: TRBD1; CDR3: ASSQAGTGVPDTQY
V: TRBV19; J: TRBJ2-3; D: TRBD2; CDR3: ASSMWGGFTDTQY
V: TRBV6-5; J: TRBJ2-3; D: -; CDR3: ASSRTRWGTDTQY
V: TRBV3-1/TRBV3-2; J: TRBJ2-7; D: TRBD1; CDR3: ASSQGSGQGSYEQY
V: TRBV19; J: TRBJ1-1; D: -; CDR3: ASPSSPVNTEAF
V: TRBV24-1; J: TRBJ2-2; D: TRBD2; CDR3: ATSGLTSVGGELF
V: TRBV5-6; J: TRBJ2-7; D: -; CDR3: ASSLGQSYEQY
V: TRBV6-6; J: TRBJ1-5; D: -; CDR3: ASSYSRGGSNQPQH
V: TRBV19; J: TRBJ2-3; D: -; CDR3: ASSYSRGPTDTQY
V: TRBV9; J: TRBJ1-4; D: -; CDR3: ASSVEEGSNEKLF